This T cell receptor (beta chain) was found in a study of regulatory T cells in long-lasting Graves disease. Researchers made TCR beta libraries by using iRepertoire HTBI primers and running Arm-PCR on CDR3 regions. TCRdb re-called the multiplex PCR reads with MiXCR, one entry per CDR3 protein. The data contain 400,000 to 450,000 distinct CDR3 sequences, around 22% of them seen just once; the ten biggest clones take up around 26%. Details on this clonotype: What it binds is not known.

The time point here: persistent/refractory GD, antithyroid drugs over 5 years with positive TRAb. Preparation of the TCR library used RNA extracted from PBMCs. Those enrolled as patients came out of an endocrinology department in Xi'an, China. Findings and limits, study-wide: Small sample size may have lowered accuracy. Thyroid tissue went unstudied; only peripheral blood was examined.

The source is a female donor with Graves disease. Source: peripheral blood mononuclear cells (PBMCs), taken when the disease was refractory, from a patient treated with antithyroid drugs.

As DNA, the CDR3 is TGTGCCAGTAGTATAGGTCCTGGTGAGAACACTGAAGCTTTCTTT. This translates into CASSIGPGENTEAFF. The J gene is TRBJ1-1, the V gene TRBV19; D unresolved. This CDR3 has 15 amino acids. The germline V gene has CDR1 LNHDA and CDR2 SQIVND (reference sequence). Trimming stripped 1 base from V and 1 base from J, with 10 bases between.